This TCR beta chain emerged from a study of cytomegalovirus exposure and HLA in healthy donors. Use of 60 Vbeta and 13 Jbeta primers characterized the PCR. The assay was immunoSEQ multiplex PCR, and TCRdb's table has in-frame clones only and misses some. The sample consists of 150,000 to 200,000 clones, about three quarters of them appearing once. In regard to this clone: Its target is not known.

Notes on the study in general: The study designated 164 TCR beta chains cytomegalovirus-associated. The dataset shows that most TCR sequences were rare, while some public TCRs occurred in many donors. In vitro checks showed that a few CMV-associated chains really do target CMV antigens. The sole available immune exposure information was CMV serostatus.

The CDR3 spans 15 residues. V shed 1 base and J shed 0 bases, with 11 bases lying between them. In germline, CDR1 is SGHRS, CDR2 YFSETQ. Sequencing was performed on PBMCs. This rearrangement joins TRBV5-1 to TRBJ2-7; the D gene is possibly TRBD2 (6 bases). The clonotype comes from a female donor in good health and CMV-seronegative. This CDR3 reads CASSLLAGPSYEQYF. CDR3 DNA sequence: TGCGCCAGCAGCTTGCTTGCGGGGCCCTCCTACGAGCAGTACTTC.